These T cell receptor beta chains were read from a single sample in a study of Ad26.COV2.S vaccination and SARS-CoV-2 variants. TCRdb's copy holds only in-frame clones and misses some; the assay was immunoSEQ multiplex PCR. The table has approximately 97,000 clones, over 70% seen once. The sample consisted of peripheral blood, taken after recovery from COVID-19. The receptors originated from a human donor who had recovered from COVID-19. Both conserved end residues are part of each CDR3. A D gene is named only where the DNA matches it firmly. Clone sizes are given selectively: once, few, many, or a class where the clone is expanded.

v_call	d_call	j_call	clone_size	cdr3_aa	cdr3_nt
TRBV18	NA	TRBJ1-1	once	CASSPDSGEAFF	TGTGCCAGCTCACCAGATTCCGGTGAAGCTTTCTTT
TRBV6-4	TRBD2	TRBJ2-7	NA	CASSEVAGPYEQYF	TGTGCCAGCAGTGAGGTAGCGGGACCCTACGAGCAGTACTTC
TRBV10-3	TRBD2	TRBJ2-3	NA	CAIRSGGEADTQYF	TGTGCCATCAGGAGCGGGGGGGAGGCAGATACGCAGTATTTT
TRBV24-1	NA	TRBJ1-4	NA	CATTLPLLLGEKLFF	TGTGCCACCACCTTACCTCTCCTACTGGGCGAAAAACTGTTTTTT
TRBV6-5	NA	TRBJ1-3	NA	CAIGKPSSGNTIYF	TGTGCCATCGGGAAGCCGAGCTCTGGAAACACCATATATTTT
TRBV19	TRBD1	TRBJ2-1	once	CASSTLGTGYNEQFF	TGTGCCAGTAGTACTCTCGGGACAGGGTACAATGAGCAGTTCTTC
TRBV5-1	NA	TRBJ1-1	NA	CASSFARKDTEAFF	TGCGCCAGCAGCTTCGCAAGGAAGGACACTGAAGCTTTCTTT
TRBV7-6	NA	TRBJ2-1	NA	CASSVIVGGEQFF	TGTGCCAGCAGCGTAATAGTGGGAGGTGAGCAGTTCTTC
TRBV3-1/TRBV3-2	NA	TRBJ2-7	few	CASSGTLDYEQYF	TGTGCCAGCTCCGGGACACTTGACTACGAGCAGTACTTC
TRBV7-2	NA	TRBJ2-4	NA	CASSFLSGDTKNIQYF	TGTGCCAGCAGCTTTTTAAGCGGGGACACCAAAAACATTCAGTACTTC
TRBV5-1	TRBD1	TRBJ2-7	few	CASSLAAGTGNYEQYF	TGCGCCAGCAGCTTGGCTGCCGGGACAGGGAACTACGAGCAGTACTTC
TRBV7-3	TRBD2	TRBJ2-3	NA	CASSLAGGGDTQYF	TGTGCCAGCAGCTTAGCGGGGGGAGGAGATACGCAGTATTTT
TRBV2	NA	TRBJ2-7	NA	CASRSYLDEQYF	TGTGCCAGCCGATCTTACCTGGACGAGCAGTACTTC
TRBV5-1	TRBD1	TRBJ1-2	NA	CASSLEWGGQGIYGYTF	TGCGCCAGCAGCTTGGAGTGGGGTGGACAGGGGATCTATGGCTACACCTTC
TRBV12-3/TRBV12-4	NA	TRBJ1-2	NA	CASSLIGPVGYTF	TGTGCCAGCAGTTTAATAGGGCCTGTTGGCTACACCTTC
TRBV10-3	NA	TRBJ1-3	NA	CAISAYGVGNTIYF	TGTGCCATCAGTGCCTATGGCGTTGGAAACACCATATATTTT
TRBV30	TRBD2	TRBJ2-7	NA	CAWAPGLAGYEQYF	TGTGCCTGGGCCCCGGGTCTAGCGGGCTACGAGCAGTACTTC
TRBV27	NA	TRBJ1-1	NA	CASRGMAEAFF	TGTGCCAGCAGGGGGATGGCTGAAGCTTTCTTT
TRBV15	NA	TRBJ1-3	NA	CATSRDLSRGSGNTIYF	TGTGCCACCAGCAGAGATCTGTCACGGGGCTCTGGAAACACCATATATTTT
TRBV6-5	NA	TRBJ2-3	few	CASSLTDTQYF	TGTGCCAGCAGTTTAACAGATACGCAGTATTTT
TRBV3-1/TRBV3-2	NA	TRBJ1-2	NA	CASSDDRVNYGYTF	TGTGCCAGCAGCGACGACAGAGTTAACTATGGCTACACCTTC
TRBV11-2	NA	TRBJ2-6	few	CASSLALYREAGANVLTF	TGTGCCAGCAGCTTAGCTCTGTACAGGGAAGCTGGGGCCAACGTCCTGACTTTC
TRBV5-4	NA	TRBJ1-4	NA	CASSVDPNEKLFF	TGTGCCAGCAGCGTTGACCCAAATGAAAAACTGTTTTTT
TRBV9	TRBD1	TRBJ1-3	few	CASSGGQGTGNTIYF	TGTGCCAGCAGCGGAGGACAGGGCACTGGAAACACCATATATTTT
TRBV30	NA	TRBJ2-1	once	CACFAGNEQFF	TGTGCCTGCTTCGCGGGGAATGAGCAGTTCTTC
TRBV2	TRBD1	TRBJ1-2	few	CASRQGEEYGYTF	TGTGCCAGCAGACAGGGGGAAGAGTATGGCTACACCTTC
TRBV28	TRBD1	TRBJ2-7	NA	CASRTPGTGGHEQYF	TGTGCCAGCCGTACTCCCGGGACAGGGGGCCACGAGCAGTACTTC
TRBV2	NA	TRBJ2-5	once	CASKGDQETQYF	TGTGCCAGCAAGGGGGACCAAGAGACCCAGTACTTC
TRBV11-1	TRBD1	TRBJ2-7	few	CASSLGQGAFYEQYF	TGTGCCAGCAGCCTGGGACAGGGAGCCTTCTACGAGCAGTACTTC
TRBV18	TRBD1	TRBJ2-5	NA	CASSPTGGASYETQYF	TGTGCCAGCTCACCCACAGGGGGCGCCAGTTACGAGACCCAGTACTTC
TRBV12-2	NA	TRBJ2-2	NA	CASRLAVGKSGELFF	TGTGCAAGTCGCTTAGCGGTCGGGAAGTCCGGGGAGCTGTTTTTT
TRBV6-1	TRBD1	TRBJ2-4	NA	CASSDPGTGGLAKNIQYF	TGTGCCAGCAGTGACCCCGGGACAGGGGGGTTAGCCAAAAACATTCAGTACTTC
TRBV30	NA	TRBJ2-5	NA	CASTSPAGRQETQYF	TGTGCCTCAACTAGTCCCGCGGGTCGACAAGAGACCCAGTACTTC
TRBV9	NA	TRBJ1-1	NA	CASSRAQNTEAFF	TGTGCCAGCAGCCGGGCCCAGAACACTGAAGCTTTCTTT
TRBV6-2/TRBV6-3	TRBD1	TRBJ2-5	NA	CASSSDRGGETQYF	TGTGCCAGCAGCTCCGACAGGGGAGGAGAGACCCAGTACTTC
TRBV30	TRBD1	TRBJ2-5	NA	CAWSGQGIGTQYF	TGTGCCTGGAGTGGACAGGGAATTGGGACCCAGTACTTC
TRBV2	NA	TRBJ1-5	NA	CASSLQGSNQPQHF	TGTGCCAGCAGTTTACAGGGCAGCAATCAGCCCCAGCATTTT
TRBV18	TRBD1	TRBJ2-4	NA	CASSRQGALNIQYF	TGTGCCAGCTCACGTCAGGGGGCGTTAAACATTCAGTACTTC
TRBV3-1/TRBV3-2	NA	TRBJ1-2	few	CASSQDTANYGYTF	TGTGCCAGCAGCCAAGACACGGCTAACTATGGCTACACCTTC
TRBV29-1	NA	TRBJ2-1	NA	CSVGTINEQFF	TGCAGCGTTGGGACGATCAATGAGCAGTTCTTC
TRBV5-6	TRBD1	TRBJ1-6	NA	CASSLVRSETGGDSPLHF	TGTGCCAGCAGCTTGGTTCGCTCCGAGACAGGGGGCGATTCACCCCTCCACTTT
TRBV11-3	NA	TRBJ1-4	NA	CASSPILKLFF	TGTGCCAGCAGCCCCATTTTAAAACTGTTTTTT
TRBV30	NA	TRBJ2-1	NA	CACRHGTYNEQFF	TGTGCCTGCCGACATGGCACGTACAATGAGCAGTTCTTC
TRBV6-5	NA	TRBJ1-5	NA	CASSYNGPSQPQHF	TGTGCCAGCAGTTACAACGGCCCTAGTCAGCCCCAGCATTTT
TRBV12-3/TRBV12-4	NA	TRBJ1-1	NA	CASSFGGGTEAFF	TGTGCCAGCAGTTTTGGGGGTGGCACTGAAGCTTTCTTT
TRBV5-1	NA	TRBJ1-4	NA	CASSPLLGEKLFF	TGCGCCAGCAGCCCTCTCTTGGGGGAAAAACTGTTTTTT
TRBV4-3	TRBD1	TRBJ2-7	once	CASSQGQGFLYEQYF	TGCGCCAGCAGCCAAGGACAGGGTTTTCTCTACGAGCAGTACTTC
TRBV7-9	TRBD1	TRBJ1-3	NA	CASSLAPGQGDSGNTIYF	TGTGCCAGCAGCTTAGCCCCGGGACAGGGCGACTCTGGAAACACCATATATTTT
TRBV5-4	NA	TRBJ1-5	NA	CASSPTVRQELHQPQHF	TGTGCCAGCAGCCCAACAGTAAGACAGGAACTCCATCAGCCCCAGCATTTT
TRBV2	NA	TRBJ2-2	few	CASSDRGYTGELFF	TGTGCCAGCAGTGACAGGGGATATACCGGGGAGCTGTTTTTT
TRBV7-9	NA	TRBJ2-1	NA	CASSLASGTPGEQFF	TGTGCCAGCAGCTTAGCTAGCGGAACCCCGGGAGAGCAGTTCTTC
TRBV4-1	TRBD1	TRBJ2-7	NA	CASSQGQGRSEQYF	TGCGCCAGCAGCCAGGGACAGGGTAGGAGCGAGCAGTACTTC
TRBV3-1/TRBV3-2	NA	TRBJ2-3	once	CASSQEAGADTQYF	TGTGCCAGCAGCCAAGAAGCAGGGGCGGATACGCAGTATTTT
TRBV4-2	NA	TRBJ1-4	NA	CASSQDWQTEGEKLFF	TGTGCCAGCAGCCAAGATTGGCAGACAGAAGGGGAAAAACTGTTTTTT
TRBV5-6	TRBD1	TRBJ1-1	NA	CASSGDGDSLLNTEAFF	TGTGCCAGCAGCGGGGATGGGGACAGCCTCCTGAACACTGAAGCTTTCTTT
TRBV6-1	NA	TRBJ1-1	NA	CASSEWGVNTEAFF	TGTGCCAGCAGTGAATGGGGGGTGAACACTGAAGCTTTCTTT
TRBV2	TRBD1	TRBJ1-6	NA	CATSRQGNDSPLHF	TGTGCCACTAGCCGACAGGGAAATGATTCACCCCTCCACTTT
TRBV7-3	NA	TRBJ1-1	NA	CASSLSEGTEAFF	TGTGCCAGCAGCTTATCCGAGGGGACTGAAGCTTTCTTT